Shown below are 5 T cell receptor beta chains from a single sample sequenced in a study of T cell responses to AZD1222 COVID-19 vaccine. The method was immunoSEQ multiplex PCR; TCRdb's version includes in-frame clones alone and lacks a portion of them. Here the sample spans 50,000 or so clones, over 75% being singletons. The starting material was peripheral blood, obtained on day 0 of AZD1222 vaccination. Source of these receptors: an adult in good health.

The chain uses TRBV20-1 and TRBJ1-5; D might be TRBD1 (5 bases). Per the germline V gene, CDR1 is DFQATT and CDR2 is SNEGSKA (reference sequence). There are 14 residues in the CDR3. V was cut by 3 bases and J by 0 bases, with 9 bases left in between. CDR3 coding DNA: TGCAGTGCTAGTGGGGGAAATAGCAATCAGCCCCAGCATTTT. It codes for CSASGGNSNQPQHF.

The chain is built from TRBV5-5 and TRBJ1-1; D is unresolved. The V gene lost 1 base and the J gene lost 4 bases, with 11 bases spanning the gap. CDR1 SGHKS and CDR2 YYEKEE come from the germline V gene (reference sequence). The CDR3 runs 14 residues. The CDR3 region has the DNA TGTGCCAGCAGCTTGAGTCTAGGAGGCACTGAAGCTTTCTTT. Its translation is CASSLSLGGTEAFF.

The CDR3 protein is CATSERTSGRATDTQYF. The CDR3 DNA follows: TGTGCCACCAGCGAGAGGACTAGCGGGAGGGCCACAGATACGCAGTATTTT. The J gene is TRBJ2-3, the V gene TRBV24-1, with 15 bases matching TRBD2. The CDR3 spans 17 residues. The junction had 6 bases not matched to a gene; V was cut back by 7 bases and J by 2 bases. CDR1 is KGHDR, CDR2 SFDVKD, per germline.

The chain recombines TRBV28 with TRBJ1-2; D is possibly TRBD1 (6 bases). The V gene's germline CDR1 is MDHEN and CDR2 SYDVKM. Trimming took off 4 bases at V and 8 bases at J, with 11 bases between the two ends. CDR3 length: 12 residues. The DNA of the CDR3 is TGTGCCAGCAGTTCCCAGGGGATCGGCTACACCTTC. Residues: CASSSQGIGYTF.

The chain couples TRBV24-1 to TRBJ2-2, with TRBD2 identical over 8 bases. Germline loops: CDR1 KGHDR, CDR2 SFDVKD. Trimming took 4 bases from V and 6 from J; bases not matched to a gene: 9. The CDR3 length is 16 residues. The CDR3 DNA is TGTGCCACCAGTGAGGCACTAGCGGCCAGGGCCGGGGAGCTGTTTTTT. It yields the protein CATSEALAARAGELFF.